This T cell receptor beta chain was recovered during a study of beta chain features in type 1 diabetes. About the study: Analysis included over 100,000,000 sorted cells drawn from all samples.

Via CD45RO/CCR7/CD25/CD127/CD95/CD27, cells of the CD4+ naive, central memory, regulatory and stem cell-like memory subsets were sorted. The investigators reverse transcribed all of the isolated RNA, so they sequenced expressed TCRB transcripts. Using immunoSEQ multiplex PCR, the repertoire was profiled, and TCRdb retains in-frame clones only, with some absent. Counted here are a few hundred thousand clones, roughly a tenth occurring once; the ten biggest clones make up around 0.017%. Points on this clone: Its antigen is not known.

Study-level findings and limits: Sequencing used cDNA, and cells with high TCR expression could therefore be over-represented. Whatever favoring of shorter templates PCR might show would apply equally to patients and controls. People with Type 1 diabetes carried modestly yet significantly shorter TCRB CDR3s in all four CD4+ subsets.

Germline lookup yields CDR1 SGHRS and CDR2 YFSETQ. This CDR3 is built from 13 residues. The V and J ends lost 4 bases and 5 bases, in that order; junction bases with no gene match: 6. The genes are TRBV5-1 and TRBJ2-7; 7 bases are a match to TRBD1. Source material: naive CD4+ T cells from blood. This TCR was sampled from a man aged 30-40 years with type 1 diabetes. Written as DNA, the CDR3 is TGCGCCAGCAGCCCCGACAGGGCCCACGAGCAGTACTTC. Protein product: CASSPDRAHEQYF.